This TCR beta chain was obtained from a study of control samples from healthy donors and cancer patients. Libraries were prepared by immunoSEQ multiplex PCR; TCRdb keeps only in-frame clonotypes and omits some of them. Of 90,000 to 150,000 clones listed, approximately 88% are singletons. Germline trimming cut 7 bases from V and 5 bases from J; bases unmatched to any gene: 8. The CDR3 consists of 14 residues. Germline V CDR1 and CDR2: SQVTM, ANQGSEA. This clone was counted a single time. This sequence joins TRBV29-1 and TRBJ1-5, with TRBD1 matching 10 bases. The sample consisted of blood. This TCR came from a man aged 35-49 years in good health. Here the CDR3 reads CSAIPGTGDQPQHF. The CDR3 coding sequence is TGCAGCGCGATACCCGGGACAGGGGATCAGCCCCAGCATTTT.